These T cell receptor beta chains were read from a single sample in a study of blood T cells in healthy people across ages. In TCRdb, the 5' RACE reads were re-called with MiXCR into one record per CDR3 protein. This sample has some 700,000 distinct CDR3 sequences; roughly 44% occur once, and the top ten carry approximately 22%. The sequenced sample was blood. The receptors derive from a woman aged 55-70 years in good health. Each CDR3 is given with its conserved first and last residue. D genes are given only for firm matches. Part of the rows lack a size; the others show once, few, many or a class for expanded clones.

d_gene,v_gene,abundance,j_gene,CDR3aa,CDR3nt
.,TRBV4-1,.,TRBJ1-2,CASSQDHRGGDYGYTF,TGCGCCAGCAGCCAAGATCATCGGGGTGGGGACTATGGCTACACCTTC
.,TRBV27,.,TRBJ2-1,CASTERNEQFF,TGTGCCAGCACTGAGAGGAATGAGCAGTTCTTC
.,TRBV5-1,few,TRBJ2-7,CASSLERHSSYEQYF,TGCGCCAGCAGCTTGGAGCGACATAGCTCCTACGAGCAGTACTTC
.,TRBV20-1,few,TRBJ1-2,CKGDGYTF,TGCAAGGGCGATGGCTACACCTTC
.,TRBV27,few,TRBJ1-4,CASSQNKGIRTNEKLFF,TGTGCCAGCAGTCAGAATAAGGGAATTAGGACTAATGAAAAACTGTTTTTT
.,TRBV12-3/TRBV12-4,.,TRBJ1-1,CASNFANTEAFF,TGTGCCAGCAATTTCGCGAACACTGAAGCTTTCTTT
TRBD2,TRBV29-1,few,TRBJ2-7,CSVSPAGEAYEQYF,TGCAGCGTGAGCCCTGCGGGAGAAGCCTACGAGCAGTACTTC
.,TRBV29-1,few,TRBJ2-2,CSAFTGELFF,TGCAGCGCCTTCACCGGGGAGCTGTTTTTT
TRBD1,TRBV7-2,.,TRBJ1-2,CASSSDRGWGGYTF,TGTGCCAGCAGTTCAGACAGGGGATGGGGGGGCTACACCTTC
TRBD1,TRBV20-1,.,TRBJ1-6,CSARAGTGDSPLHF,TGCAGTGCTAGAGCCGGGACAGGGGATTCACCCCTCCACTTT
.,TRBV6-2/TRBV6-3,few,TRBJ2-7,CASSYTNNEQYF,TGTGCCAGCAGTTACACGAACAATGAGCAGTACTTC
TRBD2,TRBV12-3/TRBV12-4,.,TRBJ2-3,CASSSGGDTEYF,TGTGCCAGTAGTTCGGGAGGCGATACGGAGTATTTT
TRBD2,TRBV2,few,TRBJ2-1,CALRDYLDNEQFF,TGTGCCCTCCGGGACTACCTCGACAATGAGCAGTTCTTC
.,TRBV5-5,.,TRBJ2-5,CASSLVAGVETQYF,TGTGCCAGCAGCTTGGTGGCAGGGGTAGAGACCCAGTACTTC
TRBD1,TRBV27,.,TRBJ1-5,CASRVRQGNHQPQHF,TGTGCCAGCAGGGTGCGACAGGGGAACCATCAGCCCCAGCATTTT
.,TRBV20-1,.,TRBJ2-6,CSARSRGSTGANVLTF,TGCAGTGCTCGGTCCCGTGGTAGTACTGGGGCCAACGTCCTGACTTTC
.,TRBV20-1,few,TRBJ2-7,CSARDTSYSYEQYF,TGCAGTGCTAGAGATACGAGTTACTCCTACGAGCAGTACTTC
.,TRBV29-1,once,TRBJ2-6,CSVQDSGANVLTF,TGCAGCGTCCAGGACTCTGGGGCCAACGTCCTGACTTTC
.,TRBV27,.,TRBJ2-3,CASSFRGYSTDTQYF,TGTGCCAGCAGTTTTCGGGGATACAGCACAGATACGCAGTATTTT
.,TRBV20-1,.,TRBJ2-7,CSVRGPAGDEQYF,TGCAGTGTCCGAGGTCCAGCGGGCGACGAGCAGTACTTC
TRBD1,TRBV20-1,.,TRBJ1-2,CSARPPGTGYINYGYTF,TGCAGTGCTAGACCCCCCGGGACAGGATATATAAACTATGGCTACACCTTC
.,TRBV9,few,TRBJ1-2,CASSVPPDGYTF,TGTGCCAGCAGCGTCCCCCCGGATGGCTACACCTTC
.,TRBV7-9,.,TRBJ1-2,CASSSQGTTGYGYTF,TGTGCCAGCAGCTCACAGGGAACTACAGGCTATGGCTACACCTTC
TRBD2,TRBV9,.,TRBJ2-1,CASSGRTSGSGQFF,TGTGCCAGCAGCGGCAGGACTAGCGGGAGTGGGCAGTTCTTC
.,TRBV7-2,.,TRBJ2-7,CASSLLGPEFDEQYF,TGTGCCAGCAGCTTATTGGGACCAGAGTTTGACGAGCAGTACTTC
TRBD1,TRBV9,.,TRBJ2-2,CASSEQGEHTGELFF,TGTGCCAGCAGCGAACAGGGGGAACACACCGGGGAGCTGTTTTTT
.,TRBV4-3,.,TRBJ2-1,CASSQDTPDEQFF,TGCGCCAGCAGCCAAGATACACCGGATGAGCAGTTCTTC
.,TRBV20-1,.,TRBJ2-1,CSASASGVGRTYNEQFF,TGCAGTGCTAGCGCCTCAGGGGTTGGGAGGACCTACAATGAGCAGTTCTTC
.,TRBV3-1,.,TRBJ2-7,CASSQDKGEQYF,TGTGCCAGCAGCCAAGATAAGGGGGAGCAGTACTTC
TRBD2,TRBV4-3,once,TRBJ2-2,CASSQEVLAGRTGELFF,TGCGCCAGCAGCCAAGAGGTACTAGCGGGACGAACCGGGGAGCTGTTTTTT
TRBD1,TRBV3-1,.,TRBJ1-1,CASSRRTGVFEYTEAFF,TGTGCCAGCAGCCGCCGGACAGGGGTGTTCGAGTACACTGAAGCTTTCTTT
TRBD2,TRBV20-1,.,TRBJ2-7,CSARGPGGPHEQYF,TGCAGTGCTAGAGGCCCGGGAGGGCCCCACGAGCAGTACTTC
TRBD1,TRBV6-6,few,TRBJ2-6,CASRITGGRSGANVLTF,TGTGCCAGCAGGATCACAGGGGGTCGTTCTGGGGCCAACGTCCTGACTTTC
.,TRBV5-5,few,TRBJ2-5,CASSLRYQETQYF,TGTGCCAGCAGCTTAAGGTACCAAGAGACCCAGTACTTC
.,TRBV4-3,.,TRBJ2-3,CASSQGQGGSTDTQYF,TGCGCCAGCAGCCAAGGACAGGGAGGAAGCACAGATACGCAGTATTTT
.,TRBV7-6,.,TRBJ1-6,CASGLDSSGNSPLHF,TGTGCCAGCGGCTTAGATAGCAGCGGGAATTCACCCCTCCACTTT
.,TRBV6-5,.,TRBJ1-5,CASSLLGTSSNQPQHF,TGTGCCAGCAGTTTACTTGGGACATCTAGCAATCAGCCCCAGCATTTT
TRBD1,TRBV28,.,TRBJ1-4,CASSLPGQGAVEKLFF,TGTGCCAGCAGCTTACCCGGACAGGGGGCGGTTGAAAAACTGTTTTTT
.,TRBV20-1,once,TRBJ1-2,CSALGTSGGYGYTF,TGCAGTGCTTTGGGGACATCCGGTGGTTATGGCTACACCTTC